The rows below give T cell receptor beta chains drawn from one sample of a study of beta chain features in type 1 diabetes. Assay: immunoSEQ multiplex PCR; the TCRdb copy retains only in-frame clones and omits some. The profile shows about 900,000 clones, 15% to 20% of them singletons. Sequencing used naive CD4+ T cells from blood. These TCRs come from a woman in her late teens or twenties in good health. Each CDR3 is given without its conserved first and last residue.

V: TRBV4-1; CDR3: ASSQPGTHRGYT
V: TRBV9; CDR3: ASSGGVLNTEAF
V: TRBV7-3; CDR3: ASSLGPTNVLT
V: TRBV2; CDR3: ASSDRTANTEAF
V: TRBV9; CDR3: ASSLRMF
V: TRBV10-3; CDR3: AISESGGRAGNEQF
V: TRBV28; CDR3: ASSFDTSGTNTGELF
V: TRBV5-4; CDR3: ASSLIGNTEAF
V: TRBV28; CDR3: ASSLSTGRDTGELF
V: TRBV2; CDR3: ASSVEVTGNTIY
V: TRBV6-6; CDR3: ASSFKAGVLTDTQY
V: TRBV6-1; CDR3: ASRGAGITGELF
V: TRBV10-3; CDR3: AISESTSNSYEQY
V: TRBV2; CDR3: ASIGWGANVLT
V: TRBV27; CDR3: ASSWVRQLETQY
V: TRBV7-9; CDR3: AIDVWAETYEQY
V: TRBV6-6; CDR3: ASTNRGNEAIY
V: TRBV29-1; CDR3: SVPLRLAGHGLYNEQF
V: TRBV5-1; CDR3: ASSNTDTQY
V: TRBV28; CDR3: ASSLAGTGGSEQY
V: TRBV4-1; CDR3: ASSQDFAYRGLEAF
V: TRBV14; CDR3: ASSHYGTDYGYT
V: TRBV5-1; CDR3: ASSLASASYNEQF
V: TRBV18; CDR3: ASSPTTSGIYEQY
V: TRBV2; CDR3: ASRIQGAGELF
V: TRBV7-9; CDR3: ASSLLRQETQY